Following are 5 T cell receptor beta chains from one sample sequenced in a study of technical replicates of blood from a handful of donors. Clones were read by immunoSEQ multiplex PCR, and TCRdb kept only the in-frame ones, dropping some. The sample comprises some 60,000 clones, around nine tenths of which are singletons, and 4% to 5% rests with the top ten. The sample comprised PBMCs. The source is a human donor in good health. Some clones in this sample may be carry-over from other donors' samples.

J is TRBJ2-1 and V is TRBV10-3; the match to TRBD2 covers 7 bases. Germline trimming cut 9 bases from V and 7 bases from J; bases unmatched to any gene: 6. Germline CDR1 and CDR2: ENHRY and SYGVKD. CDR3 length: 12 residues. The CDR3 loop reads CAIRNGRNEQFF. The CDR3 nucleotides read TGTGCCATAAGGAACGGGAGGAATGAGCAGTTCTTC.

V is TRBV2 and J is TRBJ2-2, with TRBD1 matching over 7 bases. The CDR3 spans 15 residues. The junction had 9 bases not matched to a gene; V was cut back by 7 bases and J by 4 bases. CDR1 and CDR2 from the germline V gene are SNHLY and FYNNEI. CDR3 sequence (DNA): TGTGCCAGCACTGGAGCAGGGGGACCCACCGGGGAGCTGTTTTTT. This translates into CASTGAGGPTGELFF.

V and J are TRBV7-9 and TRBJ2-1, with a weak D call TRBD2 (5 bases). CDR1 and CDR2 (germline): SEHNR, FQNEAQ (reference sequence). CDR3 length: 15 residues. The ends were cut back, 4 bases at V and 7 bases at J, with 17 bases in the middle. The CDR3 loop is CASSSPSRRRNEQFF. The CDR3 nucleotides read TGTGCCAGCAGCTCACCTTCCAGGAGGAGGAATGAGCAGTTCTTC.

This clone was seen only once. This chain uses TRBV19 with TRBJ1-1, with 8 bases identical to TRBD1. Germline V gene lookup returns CDR1 LNHDA and CDR2 SQIVND (reference sequence). V lost 8 bases to trimming and J lost 5 bases; unmatched junction nucleotides: 10. The CDR3 contains 14 residues. The CDR3 protein is CASVLQGARTEAFF. The CDR3 nucleotides read TGTGCCAGTGTTCTCCAGGGGGCCAGGACTGAAGCTTTCTTT.

The rearrangement joins TRBV5-1 to TRBJ2-7; 10 bases align to TRBD1. The CDR3 consists of 14 residues. Germline CDR1 and CDR2: SGHRS and YFSETQ. Trimming at V came to 6 bases and at J to 2 bases, leaving 5 bases not matched to a gene. CDR3 region: CASNPGQGTYEQYF. CDR3 DNA: TGCGCCAGCAATCCGGGACAGGGGACCTACGAGCAGTACTTC.